What follows describes a single T cell receptor beta chain. Its target is unknown. At deep level, the assay was performed. Evenly divided among several immunoSEQ plates was the genomic DNA of each subset. Clones were sequenced by immunoSEQ multiplex PCR, and TCRdb holds only the in-frame ones, with some missing. The profile shows 2 million to 2.5 million clones, approximately 95% of them singletons. The entry originates in a study of shared clonotypes between healthy human individuals. Study results and limitations: Despite large depth, rarefaction showed incomplete sorted-subset sequencing.

Unmatched junction bases numbered 0, after V lost 5 bases and J lost 3 bases. This CDR3 comprises 12 residues. CDR1 and CDR2 (germline): MGHDK, SYGVNS. The chain has TRBV25-1 and TRBJ2-7; TRBD1 agrees at 8 bases. The source is a young man in good health. The sequencing sample was made of naive CD4+ T cells sorted from blood. Regarding subset: CD45RA+ positively selected. CDR3 residues: CASSTGGYEQYF. CDR3 nucleotides: TGTGCCAGCAGTACAGGGGGCTACGAGCAGTACTTC.